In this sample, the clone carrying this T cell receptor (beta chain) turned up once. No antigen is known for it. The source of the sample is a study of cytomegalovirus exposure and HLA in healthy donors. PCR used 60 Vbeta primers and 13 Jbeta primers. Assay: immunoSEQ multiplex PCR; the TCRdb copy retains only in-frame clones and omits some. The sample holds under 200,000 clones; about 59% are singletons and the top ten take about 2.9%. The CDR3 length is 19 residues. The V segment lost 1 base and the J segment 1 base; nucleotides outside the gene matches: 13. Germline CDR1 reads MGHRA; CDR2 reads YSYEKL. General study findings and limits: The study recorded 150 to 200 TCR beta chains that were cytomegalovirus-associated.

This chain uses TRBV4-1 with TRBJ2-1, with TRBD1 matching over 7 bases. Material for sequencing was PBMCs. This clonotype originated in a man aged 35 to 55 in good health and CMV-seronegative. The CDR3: CASSQGDSPLRGSYNEQFF. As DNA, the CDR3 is TGCGCCAGCAGCCAAGGGGACAGCCCATTGAGGGGATCCTACAATGAGCAGTTCTTC.